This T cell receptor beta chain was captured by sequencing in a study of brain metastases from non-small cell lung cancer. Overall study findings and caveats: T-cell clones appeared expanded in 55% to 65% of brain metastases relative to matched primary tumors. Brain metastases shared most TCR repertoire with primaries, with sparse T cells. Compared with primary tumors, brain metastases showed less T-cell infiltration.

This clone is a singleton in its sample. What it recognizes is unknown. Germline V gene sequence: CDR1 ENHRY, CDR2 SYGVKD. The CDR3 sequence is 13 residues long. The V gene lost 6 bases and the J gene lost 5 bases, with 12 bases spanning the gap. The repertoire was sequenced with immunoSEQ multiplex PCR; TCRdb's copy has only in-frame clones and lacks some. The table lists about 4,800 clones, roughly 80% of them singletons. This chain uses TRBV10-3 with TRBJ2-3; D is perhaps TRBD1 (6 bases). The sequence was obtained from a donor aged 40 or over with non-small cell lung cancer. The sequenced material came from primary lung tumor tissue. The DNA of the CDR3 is TGTGCCATCAGGGGGGCTACTGGAGATACGCAGTATTTT. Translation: CAIRGATGDTQYF.